This TCR beta chain is drawn from a study of response to subunit inactivated influenza vaccine. TCRdb reanalysed the RT-PCR reads using MiXCR and keeps one entry per CDR3 protein. The sample carries about 650,000 distinct CDR3 sequences, less than 15% recorded once. This clonotype appeared a few times. The source material was PBMCs from blood, sampled less than 15 days before vaccination. This clonotype was sampled from a man over 45 who received an inactivated influenza vaccine.

As DNA, the CDR3 is TGTGCCAGCAGCTTAGATCGGTCGACCTACGAGCAGTACTTC. This translates into CASSLDRSTYEQYF. The gene calls are TRBV7-2 and TRBJ2-7, with D unclear. The ends were cut back, 1 base at V and 2 bases at J, with 9 bases in the middle. The CDR3 is 14 residues long. In germline, CDR1 is SGHTA, CDR2 FQGNSA.